This T cell receptor beta chain was sequenced during a study of molecular identifiers for immune sequencing clone quantification. Study at large: Four of five splits of RNA from about 19,000 or 110,000 naive CD8 cells were sequenced in replicates.

This clonotype has ten or more counts. Antigen specificity is unknown. As CD8+CD4-CCR7+CD45RA+ cells, naive CD8 T cells were sorted. Bulk TCR library preparation followed previously described methods with listed TCR primers. TCRdb processed the PCR reads anew with MiXCR; each CDR3 protein has one entry. The sample has under 600,000 distinct CDR3 sequences, roughly 26% seen once. Study-wide points: The sizes of highly expanded clones could be underestimated when identical TCR molecules share a barcode.

Germline CDR1 reads SGHAT; CDR2 reads FQNNGV. Trimming removed 5 bases from V and 1 base from J, with 11 bases in between. The CDR3 is made up of 14 amino acids. The receptor was isolated from a human donor in good health. Some libraries in this study had Jurkat cell RNA spiked in. The specimen was naive CD8+ T cells from blood, with Jurkat cell RNA spiked in. Subset meaning: FACS-sorted CD8+CD4-CCR7+CD45RA+ naive T cells. The rearrangement links TRBV11-2 to TRBJ2-5; D ambiguous. DNA of the CDR3: TGTGCCAGCAGCCCAGAGAACAGCCAAGAGACCCAGTACTTC. This sequence encodes CASSPENSQETQYF.